This T cell receptor (beta chain) was documented in a study of blood T cell repertoires in COVID-19. Study-wide background: The study drew acute and convalescent COVID-19 samples from the United States, Italy and Spain. PBMCs, B-cell-depleted T cells, or T cells were the source of the cDNA or gDNA that made up the material.

Source study methods: How many nucleated cells were present was estimated from reference gene primer amplification. The table came from immunoSEQ multiplex PCR; TCRdb's copy has only in-frame clones and leaves some out. V, J and clone size were drawn from that table, and D and trimming were deduced from the DNA. The sample lists 180,000 or so clones; approximately 89% were seen once. V shed 0 bases and J shed 2 bases, with 10 bases lying between them. CDR3 length: 15 residues. Germline loops: CDR1 SGHRS, CDR2 YFSETQ. The rearrangement joins TRBV5-1 to TRBJ2-3; possibly TRBD2 for D (5 bases). This receptor was taken from a woman in her twenties or thirties with acute or convalescent COVID-19. The sequenced material came from peripheral blood. The CDR3 here is CASSLDVSDTDTQYF. The CDR3 DNA reads TGCGCCAGCAGCTTGGATGTTAGCGACACAGATACGCAGTATTTT.